This T cell receptor (beta chain) was identified during a study of post-analysis software for immune sequencing data. Study information: Courses of disease covered relapsing-remitting, secondary progressive and progressive-relapsing multiple sclerosis. Study-level findings and limits: Under the F measure, samples that were prepared in one batch clustered strongly together. Controls' normalized Chao1 diversity significantly exceeded that of multiple sclerosis patients. Five TRBV segments appeared more often in patients than in controls, and TRBV5-6, TRBV5-1 and TRBV20-1 were among these.

With respect to this clonotype: Its target is not known.

CDR1 and CDR2 (germline): KGHDR, SFDVKD. The CDR3 runs 15 residues. V was shortened by 1 base and J by 2 bases, with 9 bases between the two germline ends. TCR beta cDNA libraries included unique molecular identifiers. Approximately 550,000 cDNA molecules came from 1 to 10 million T cells. TCRdb recomputed calls from the PCR reads with MiXCR, one row per CDR3 protein. The data show fewer than 600,000 distinct CDR3 sequences, with around 40% seen just once and about an eighth held by the top ten. This chain uses TRBV24-1 with TRBJ2-3; D gene unclear. The sample was blood. The receptor comes from a girl aged 10-17 years with multiple sclerosis. The CDR3 reads CATSDLEEYTDTQYF. DNA for the CDR3: TGTGCCACCAGTGATTTAGAGGAGTACACAGATACGCAGTATTTT.